This TCR beta chain was captured in a study of T cells expressing NK-cell markers. CDR3 size: 13 residues. CDR1 and CDR2 (germline): LNHDA, SQIVND (reference sequence). TCRdb re-called the 5' RACE reads, yielding one record per CDR3 amino acid sequence without DNA. The sample table includes about 450,000 distinct CDR3 sequences. Specimen: blood T cells: a sorted CD56 or NKG2C T cell subset, CD4+ or CD8+ T cells, or bulk PBMC T cells (not recorded which). This rearrangement joins TRBV19 to TRBJ2-3; as DNA is missing, the TRBD1 call by TCRdb cannot be tested. The receptor was derived from a woman between 18 and 75 years old in good health. CDR3 amino acids: CASSRQPTDTQYF.